One sample yielded the 22 T cell receptor beta chains listed below, sequenced in a study of cytomegalovirus exposure and HLA in healthy donors. Use of 60 Vbeta and 13 Jbeta primers characterized the PCR. Sequencing was performed with immunoSEQ multiplex PCR; in TCRdb, only in-frame clones are kept and a portion is missing. This table holds around 68,000 clones, over 75% found once. The sequenced material came from PBMCs. All receptors derive from a female donor in good health and CMV-seronegative.

V gene TRBV10-1 combines with J gene TRBJ1-1; D is uncertain. Trimming took 2 bases from V and 3 from J, leaving 10 bases between them. Germline loops: CDR1 WNHNN, CDR2 SYGVQD (reference sequence). The CDR3 has 14 residues. The CDR3 region is CASSEGGMDTEAFF. CDR3 DNA sequence: TGCGCCAGCAGTGAGGGAGGGATGGACACTGAAGCTTTCTTT.

The V call is TRBV18, the J call TRBJ1-3; maybe TRBD1 (5 bases). Germline loops: CDR1 KGHSH, CDR2 LQKENI. V lost 3 bases to trimming and J lost 2 bases, with 8 bases between them. The length of the CDR3 is 14 residues. The CDR3 sequence: CASSPGLAGNTIYF. The CDR3 DNA follows: TGTGCCAGCTCACCGGGGCTAGCTGGAAACACCATATATTTT.

V is TRBV7-9 and J is TRBJ1-1; unclear D gene. CDR1 is SEHNR and CDR2 is FQNEAQ in the germline V gene (reference sequence). CDR3 length: 13 residues. Deletions cut 1 base from V and 0 bases from J, with 3 bases between. The CDR3 here is CASSLVLNTEAFF. In DNA form, the CDR3 reads TGTGCCAGCAGCTTAGTATTGAACACTGAAGCTTTCTTT.

This clone was observed a handful of times. The V gene is TRBV19, the J gene TRBJ2-2; D possibly corresponds to TRBD2 (6 bases). This CDR3 spans 15 amino acids. The V end was cut by 9 bases, the J end by 2 bases, with 16 bases between. In germline, CDR1 is LNHDA, CDR2 SQIVND (reference sequence). CDR3 amino acids: CASLPGTANTGELFF. CDR3 nucleotides: TGTGCCAGCCTACCCGGGACTGCTAACACCGGGGAGCTGTTTTTT.

This clone showed up just once. The rearrangement links TRBV7-2 to TRBJ2-2; tentative D call: TRBD2 (6 bases). The length of the CDR3 is 17 residues. The V end was cut by 5 bases, the J end by 6 bases, with 22 bases between. CDR1 and CDR2 from the germline V gene are SGHTA and FQGNSA. The CDR3 region has the DNA TGTGCCAGCAGCGGAGGGCGCGGGGTCGGGTTTGCCGGGGAGCTGTTTTTT. Its translation: CASSGGRGVGFAGELFF. Combining the CDR3 with reference TRBV7-2 and TRBJ2-2 gives the whole variable domain GAGVSQSPSNKVTEKGKDVELRCDPISGHTALYWYRQSLGQGLEFLIYFQGNSAPDKSGLPSDRFSAERTGGSVSTLTIQRTQQEDSAVYLCASSGGRGVGFAGELFFGEGSRLTVL.

This clone was counted once. J is TRBJ1-3 and V is TRBV7-2; D may be TRBD1 (6 bases). Germline V gene data show CDR1 as SGHTA and CDR2 as FQGNSA. Trimming pared 5 bases from V and 0 bases from J, leaving 11 bases between. The CDR3 length is 15 residues. The chain's CDR3 is CASSQRTASGNTIYF. Here the CDR3 DNA reads TGTGCCAGCAGCCAGAGGACAGCCTCTGGAAACACCATATATTTT. Filled out from reference TRBV7-2 and TRBJ1-3, the complete variable domain reads GAGVSQSPSNKVTEKGKDVELRCDPISGHTALYWYRQSLGQGLEFLIYFQGNSAPDKSGLPSDRFSAERTGGSVSTLTIQRTQQEDSAVYLCASSQRTASGNTIYFGEGSWLTVV.

This clone was counted a few times. The V gene is TRBV9, the J gene TRBJ2-1; TRBD2 is a possible D gene (6 bases). Trimming cost V 3 bases and J 2 bases, with 21 bases left between them. In germline, CDR1 is SGDLS, CDR2 YYNGEE. The CDR3 covers 18 residues. Here the CDR3 reads CASSAGEVYRLTYNEQFF. The CDR3, as DNA: TGTGCCAGCAGCGCCGGGGAGGTTTACAGGTTAACCTACAATGAGCAGTTCTTC.

The chain carries TRBV28 and TRBJ2-6; D remains ambiguous. CDR3 length: 13 amino acids. Germline CDR1 reads MDHEN; CDR2 reads SYDVKM. V was shortened by 8 bases and J by 0 bases, with 5 bases between the two germline ends. The CDR3 sequence is CASSLSGANVLTF. As DNA, the CDR3 is TGTGCCAGCTCCCTCTCTGGGGCCAACGTCCTGACTTTC. The full variable domain, in which reference TRBV28 and TRBJ2-6 provide the parts outside the CDR3, is DVKVTQSSRYLVKRTGEKVFLECVQDMDHENMFWYRQDPGLGLRLIYFSYDVKMKEKGDIPEGYSVSREKKERFSLILESASTNQTSMYLCASSLSGANVLTFGAGSRLTVL.

The rearrangement joins TRBV5-5 to TRBJ2-1; 9 bases match TRBD1. J was trimmed by 6 bases and V by 4 bases; bases with no gene match: 14. From germline, CDR1 is SGHKS and CDR2 YYEKEE (reference sequence). This CDR3 has 17 residues. The CDR3 region has the DNA TGTGCCAGCAGCAACCGGGACAGGGCTCTCTCTCTCAATGAGCAGTTCTTC. This gives the protein CASSNRDRALSLNEQFF.

The chain joins TRBV6-5 to TRBJ1-5, with D uncertain. The germline V gene encodes CDR1 MNHEY and CDR2 SVGAGI. Trimming cost V 2 bases and J 4 bases, with 9 bases left between them. The CDR3 loop spans 14 amino acids. CDR3 loop: CASSYQFGNQPQHF. CDR3 coding DNA: TGTGCCAGCAGTTACCAATTCGGGAATCAGCCCCAGCATTTT.

The chain employs TRBV18 and TRBJ2-1; TRBD2 agrees at 9 bases. V shed 4 bases, J shed 8 bases, and the junction held 15 bases outside the gene matches. This CDR3 region has 17 residues. Per the germline V gene, CDR1 is KGHSH and CDR2 is LQKENI. CDR3 region: CASSLLFEASGVYEQFF. Here the CDR3 DNA reads TGTGCCAGCTCACTCCTATTTGAGGCTAGCGGGGTCTATGAGCAGTTCTTC.

This chain uses TRBV4-1 with TRBJ2-7; D might be TRBD2 (5 bases). CDR1 is MGHRA and CDR2 is YSYEKL in the germline V gene. This CDR3 comprises 15 residues. Trimming took off 0 bases at V and 2 bases at J, with 11 bases between the two ends. The CDR3 bases are TGCGCCAGCAGCCAAGATCCGGGAAGCCCCTACGAGCAGTACTTC. It encodes CASSQDPGSPYEQYF.

The chain carries TRBV9 and TRBJ1-1, with a tentative D call TRBD1 (5 bases). The CDR3 extends over 15 amino acids. Trimming removed 4 bases from V and 4 bases from J, with 17 bases in between. Germline V gene data show CDR1 as SGDLS and CDR2 as YYNGEE. The CDR3 coding sequence is TGTGCCAGCAGCCAGGGTCCCGTCTCTATCACTGAAGCTTTCTTT. This sequence encodes CASSQGPVSITEAFF.

J is TRBJ2-1 and V is TRBV13; 14 positions agree with TRBD2. Germline lookup yields CDR1 PRHDT and CDR2 FYEKMQ (reference sequence). V gave up 7 bases and J gave up 9 bases; unmatched junction bases: 8. CDR3 length equals 15 residues. The CDR3 sequence is CASKRLAGGVGEQFF. The CDR3 DNA is TGTGCCAGCAAAAGACTAGCGGGAGGGGTAGGTGAGCAGTTCTTC.

The V and J genes are TRBV6-6 and TRBJ2-7, with D perhaps TRBD1 (6 bases). This CDR3 is built from 14 residues. Germline CDR1 reads MNHNY; CDR2 reads SVGAGI (reference sequence). The V end lost 0 bases, the J end lost 5 bases, and 11 bases lay between the germline ends. For the CDR3, the DNA is TGTGCCAGCAGTTACTCCCAGGGGTCCCACGAGCAGTACTTC. Its translation: CASSYSQGSHEQYF.

In its sample, this clone was seen once. The chain couples TRBV7-2 to TRBJ2-1, with TRBD2 matching over 12 bases. The germline V gene has CDR1 SGHTA and CDR2 FQGNSA. CDR3 length: 17 amino acids. V dropped 5 bases and J dropped 6; count of bases not matched to a gene: 11. The CDR3, as DNA: TGTGCCAGCAGCCTCCAAACGACTAGCGGGAGTCGCAATGAGCAGTTCTTC. Its translation: CASSLQTTSGSRNEQFF. Drawing the rest from reference TRBV7-2 and TRBJ2-1, the complete variable domain is GAGVSQSPSNKVTEKGKDVELRCDPISGHTALYWYRQSLGQGLEFLIYFQGNSAPDKSGLPSDRFSAERTGGSVSTLTIQRTQQEDSAVYLCASSLQTTSGSRNEQFFGPGTRLTVL.

V and J are TRBV2 and TRBJ1-4, with 7 bases identical to TRBD1. CDR3 size: 15 residues. Looked up from germline, CDR1 is SNHLY and CDR2 is FYNNEI. The V segment lost 5 bases and the J segment 6 bases; nucleotides outside the gene matches: 9. The chain's CDR3 is CASSYRGVVDEKLFF. CDR3 DNA sequence: TGTGCCAGCAGTTACAGGGGAGTTGTGGATGAAAAACTGTTTTTT. Based on the CDR3 plus reference TRBV2 and TRBJ1-4, the full variable domain is EPEVTQTPSHQVTQMGQEVILRCVPISNHLYFYWYRQILGQKVEFLVSFYNNEISEKSEIFDDQFSVERPDGSNFTLKIRSTKLEDSAMYFCASSYRGVVDEKLFFGSGTQLSVL.

The chain uses TRBV30 and TRBJ1-3, with D unclear. This CDR3 has 13 residues. Per the germline V gene, CDR1 is GTSNPN and CDR2 is SVGIG (reference sequence). Trimming removed 0 bases from V and 0 bases from J, with 3 bases in between. As DNA, the CDR3 is TGTGCCTGGAGTGTACTCTCTGGAAACACCATATATTTT. This sequence encodes CAWSVLSGNTIYF.

The chain recombines TRBV7-2 with TRBJ1-5, with 8 bases matching TRBD1. V was pared by 4 bases and J by 0 bases, with 8 bases of the junction left unmatched. Germline loops: CDR1 SGHTA, CDR2 FQGNSA. The CDR3 runs to 17 residues. The CDR3 DNA reads TGTGCCAGCAGCTCGCCGACAGGGGACTTTAGCAATCAGCCCCAGCATTTT. It specifies CASSSPTGDFSNQPQHF.

The rearrangement uses TRBV9 and TRBJ2-5, with TRBD1 identical over 7 bases. V shed 3 bases, J shed 2 bases, and the junction held 4 bases outside the gene matches. The germline gives CDR1 SGDLS, CDR2 YYNGEE. This CDR3 has 14 amino acids. The CDR3 here is CASSAARGQETQYF. The CDR3 DNA sequence: TGTGCCAGCAGCGCCGCCAGGGGGCAAGAGACCCAGTACTTC.

The chain links TRBV4-1 to TRBJ1-5; TRBD1 is a possible D gene (6 bases). CDR1 MGHRA and CDR2 YSYEKL come from the germline V gene. V lost 3 bases, J lost 0 bases, and 18 bases lay in between. The CDR3 is made up of 18 amino acids. The CDR3 DNA reads as TGCGCCAGCAGCCAGCCGGACAGCGCCTTTTATAGCAATCAGCCCCAGCATTTT. Amino acid sequence: CASSQPDSAFYSNQPQHF.

The chain links TRBV5-1 to TRBJ2-7, with TRBD2 matching 10 bases. The germline V gene has CDR1 SGHRS and CDR2 YFSETQ. This CDR3 spans 13 amino acids. V shed 4 bases, J shed 6 bases, and the junction held 4 bases outside the gene matches. CDR3 region: CASSTGLASEQYF. CDR3 bases: TGCGCCAGCAGCACGGGACTAGCGAGCGAGCAGTACTTC. Variable domain in full (rest from reference TRBV5-1 and TRBJ2-7): KAGVTQTPRYLIKTRGQQVTLSCSPISGHRSVSWYQQTPGQGLQFLFEYFSETQRNKGNFPGRFSGRQFSNSRSEMNVSTLELGDSALYLCASSTGLASEQYFGPGTRLTVT.